A single sample gave rise to the 17 T cell receptor beta chains below, sequenced in a study of cytomegalovirus exposure and HLA in healthy donors. With 60 Vbeta and 13 Jbeta primers, the PCR was carried out. Libraries were prepared by immunoSEQ multiplex PCR; TCRdb keeps only in-frame clonotypes and omits some of them. The table includes about 160,000 clones, roughly 82% detected once. The sequencing input was PBMCs. These receptors came from a man between 50 and 59 years old in good health and CMV-seropositive.

This chain uses TRBV5-1 with TRBJ2-7; 9 bases are shared with TRBD2. Germline V gene sequence: CDR1 SGHRS, CDR2 YFSETQ. The CDR3 is made up of 17 amino acids. The J segment lost 1 base and the V segment lost 1 base, leaving 9 bases of the junction unmatched. The CDR3 nucleotides are TGCGCCAGCAGCTTGCTGTCTAGCGGGACTAATTCCTACGAGCAGTACTTC. As protein: CASSLLSSGTNSYEQYF.

A word on this clone: The same CDR3 is also encoded by other DNA sequences in this sample. V gene TRBV25-1 combines with J gene TRBJ2-7; D is unresolved. The V and J ends lost 5 bases and 0 bases respectively, with 8 bases between them. CDR3 length: 13 residues. CDR1 MGHDK and CDR2 SYGVNS come from the germline V gene. CDR3 DNA sequence: TGTGCCAGCAGTCTCGGTAGCTCCTACGAGCAGTACTTC. Encoded protein: CASSLGSSYEQYF.

This chain connects TRBV2 to TRBJ1-5; D unresolved. The CDR3 contains 14 residues. Germline lookup yields CDR1 SNHLY and CDR2 FYNNEI. V was pared by 2 bases and J by 3 bases, with 8 bases between. The CDR3, as DNA: TGTGCCAGCAGTGAATTAGTAGACAATCAGCCCCAGCATTTT. Translation gives CASSELVDNQPQHF.

A single count supports this clone. The genes are TRBV7-2 and TRBJ2-2, with D perhaps matching TRBD1 (5 bases). Deletions cut 5 bases from V and 1 base from J, with 8 bases between. Germline V gene sequence: CDR1 SGHTA, CDR2 FQGNSA. CDR3 length equals 14 residues. The CDR3 DNA reads as TGTGCCAGCAGCAAAACAGGGAACACCGGGGAGCTGTTTTTT. It specifies CASSKTGNTGELFF. Supplemented by reference TRBV7-2 and TRBJ2-2, the full variable domain reads GAGVSQSPSNKVTEKGKDVELRCDPISGHTALYWYRQSLGQGLEFLIYFQGNSAPDKSGLPSDRFSAERTGGSVSTLTIQRTQQEDSAVYLCASSKTGNTGELFFGEGSRLTVL.

The V call is TRBV28, the J call TRBJ1-3; D gene unclear. Germline values: CDR1 MDHEN, CDR2 SYDVKM. The CDR3 runs to 15 residues. V was cut by 2 bases and J by 0 bases, with 8 bases left in between. The CDR3 is CASSLGGSSGNTIYF. CDR3 nucleotides: TGTGCCAGCAGTTTAGGAGGTAGCTCTGGAAACACCATATATTTT.

This chain joins TRBV28 and TRBJ2-1, with 9 positions matching TRBD1. With V trimmed by 3 bases and J by 6 bases, 6 bases remained unmatched. Germline-derived CDR1 and CDR2 are MDHEN and SYDVKM. This CDR3 is 15 amino acids long. This CDR3 reads CASSLDRGTGNEQFF. DNA for the CDR3: TGTGCCAGCAGTTTGGACAGGGGTACCGGCAATGAGCAGTTCTTC. The entire variable domain, with the rest obtained from reference TRBV28 and TRBJ2-1, is as follows: DVKVTQSSRYLVKRTGEKVFLECVQDMDHENMFWYRQDPGLGLRLIYFSYDVKMKEKGDIPEGYSVSREKKERFSLILESASTNQTSMYLCASSLDRGTGNEQFFGPGTRLTVL.

V is TRBV6-6 and J is TRBJ1-3; D uncertain. V was shortened by 6 bases and J by 0 bases, with 12 bases between the two germline ends. The CDR3 consists of 15 residues. CDR1 MNHNY and CDR2 SVGAGI come from the germline V gene (reference sequence). The CDR3 nucleotides read TGTGCCAGCAGCGACGGACTGAACTCTGGAAACACCATATATTTT. Its protein is CASSDGLNSGNTIYF.

The rearrangement uses TRBV9 and TRBJ2-7; 9 nucleotides line up with TRBD1. Germline assignment: CDR1 SGDLS and CDR2 YYNGEE. This CDR3 is 16 amino acids long. Trimming removed 0 bases from V and 4 bases from J; junction bases left unmatched: 8. DNA for the CDR3: TGTGCCAGCAGCGTAGCACCGGGACAGGGACCGTACGAGCAGTACTTC. This gives the protein CASSVAPGQGPYEQYF.

This clone appeared a single time. The chain carries TRBV5-1 and TRBJ2-3; TRBD2 matches 8 bases. J gave up 5 bases and V 0 bases, and 8 bases lay outside the gene matches. The CDR3 has 16 residues. Germline-derived CDR1 and CDR2 are SGHRS and YFSETQ. CDR3 bases: TGCGCCAGCAGCTTGGTGACTAGCGTTAGCCTAGATACGCAGTATTTT. Residues: CASSLVTSVSLDTQYF.

V is TRBV7-6 and J is TRBJ2-7; TRBD1 might be the D (7 bases). This CDR3 is built from 16 residues. The V end was cut by 1 base, the J end by 6 bases, with 19 bases between. Looked up from germline, CDR1 is SGHVS and CDR2 is FNYEAQ. CDR3 protein: CASSLGRPGGSSEQYF. The CDR3 DNA is TGTGCCAGCAGCTTAGGTCGTCCAGGGGGGTCGAGCGAGCAGTACTTC.

This chain joins TRBV5-1 and TRBJ1-1; 9 bases fit TRBD1. V shed 3 bases and J 5 bases; nucleotides not matched to a gene: 8. Per the germline V gene, CDR1 is SGHRS and CDR2 is YFSETQ. The CDR3 runs 15 residues. The CDR3 nucleotides are TGCGCCAGCAGCTCCACTACGACAGGGGGGACTGAAGCTTTCTTT. Translating gives CASSSTTTGGTEAFF.

The CDR3 reads CASSPLQGRDTQYF. CDR3 sequence (DNA): TGTGCCAGCAGTCCTTTACAGGGGAGGGATACGCAGTATTTT. V usage is TRBV7-6 and J usage is TRBJ2-3, with D possibly being TRBD1 (7 bases). V lost 6 bases and J 6 bases, leaving 16 bases between the germline ends. The germline CDR1 and CDR2 sequences are SGHVS and FNYEAQ. This CDR3 region has 14 residues.

This clone showed up just a few times. This chain connects TRBV2 to TRBJ2-1, with a tentative D call TRBD1 (5 bases). V was shortened by 5 bases and J by 2 bases, with 13 bases between the two germline ends. Per the germline V gene, CDR1 is SNHLY and CDR2 is FYNNEI. There are 15 residues in the CDR3. CDR3 sequence: CASSYRTPAYNEQFF. In DNA form, the CDR3 reads TGTGCCAGCAGTTACAGGACGCCTGCCTACAATGAGCAGTTCTTC.

The chain employs TRBV11-2 and TRBJ2-7; D not certain. V was clipped by 4 bases and J by 0 bases, with 10 bases between them. CDR1 SGHAT and CDR2 FQNNGV come from the germline V gene. The CDR3 sequence is 14 residues long. In DNA, the CDR3 is TGTGCCAGCAGCTCAGGATCGAGCTCCTACGAGCAGTACTTC. Translated, it gives CASSSGSSSYEQYF.

This clone was detected once. The chain recombines TRBV18 with TRBJ2-7; no reliable D call. Trimming pared 5 bases from V and 4 bases from J, leaving 12 bases between. This CDR3 is built from 13 residues. In germline, CDR1 is KGHSH, CDR2 LQKENI. The CDR3 sequence: CASSMIDGYEQYF. CDR3 sequence (DNA): TGTGCCAGCTCAATGATTGACGGGTACGAGCAGTACTTC. The complete variable domain, with remaining parts taken from reference TRBV18 and TRBJ2-7, reads NAGVMQNPRHLVRRRGQEARLRCSPMKGHSHVYWYRQLPEEGLKFMVYLQKENIIDESGMPKERFSAEFPKEGPSILRIQQVVRGDSAAYFCASSMIDGYEQYFGPGTRLTVT.

The V call is TRBV10-3, the J call TRBJ2-5; TRBD1 is a possible D gene (5 bases). The J call may be incorrect, as the DNA end agrees better with TRBJ2-7. Germline V gene lookup returns CDR1 ENHRY and CDR2 SYGVKD. The CDR3 is made up of 15 amino acids. CDR3 in DNA: TGTGCCATCAGTGAGTTCTGGGGCGCCGATCGCGAGCAGTACTTC. Translating it yields CAISEFWGADREQYF.

This clone has only a few counts. The V and J genes are TRBV7-8 and TRBJ2-5; D is uncertain. The CDR3 has 14 residues. Trimming shortened V by 0 bases and J by 9 bases, and 14 bases separated the two germline ends. In germline, CDR1 is SGHVS, CDR2 FQNEAQ. The CDR3 loop reads CASSLAHPARAQYF. The CDR3, as DNA: TGTGCCAGCAGCTTAGCGCATCCCGCCCGGGCCCAGTACTTC.